These 22 T cell receptor beta chains were all obtained from the same sample, sequenced in a study of cytomegalovirus exposure and HLA in healthy donors. The PCR contained 60 Vbeta and 13 Jbeta primers. Libraries were prepared by immunoSEQ multiplex PCR; TCRdb keeps only in-frame clonotypes and omits some of them. The sample holds 90,000 to 100,000 clones; more than 60% are singletons and the top ten take approximately 15%. Sample: PBMCs. These receptors were collected from a man between 60 and 70 years old in good health and CMV-seropositive.

This chain connects TRBV11-2 to TRBJ1-5; D gene uncertain. Germline V gene sequence: CDR1 SGHAT, CDR2 FQNNGV. V was clipped by 1 base and J by 9 bases, with 10 bases between them. The CDR3 consists of 13 residues. DNA of the CDR3: TGTGCCAGCAGCTTAGTGCGGGCTTCGCCCCAGCATTTT. The encoded protein is CASSLVRASPQHF. Drawing the rest from reference TRBV11-2 and TRBJ1-5, the complete variable domain is EAGVAQSPRYKIIEKRQSVAFWCNPISGHATLYWYQQILGQGPKLLIQFQNNGVVDDSQLPKDRFSAERLKGVDSTLKIQPAKLEDSAVYLCASSLVRASPQHFGDGTRLSIL.

The gene calls are TRBV7-3 and TRBJ2-7; 7 bases map to TRBD2. The germline V gene has CDR1 SGHTA and CDR2 FQGTGA. The junction had 4 bases not matched to a gene; V was cut back by 5 bases and J by 0 bases. The CDR3 spans 14 residues. CDR3 sequence: CASSPGGSSYEQYF. DNA for the CDR3: TGTGCCAGCAGCCCCGGGGGGTCCTCCTACGAGCAGTACTTC.

The rearrangement links TRBV6-5 to TRBJ2-3; no clear D gene. V was pared by 2 bases and J by 2 bases, with 8 bases between. CDR1 and CDR2 from the germline V gene are MNHEY and SVGAGI. This CDR3 region has 14 residues. DNA of the CDR3: TGTGCCAGCAGTTACCGTTCTTTCACAGATACGCAGTATTTT. Translation gives CASSYRSFTDTQYF.

This clone turned up a few times. The chain joins TRBV10-3 to TRBJ1-4; D is possibly TRBD1 (5 bases). Deletions cut 6 bases from V and 7 bases from J, with 18 bases between. This CDR3 contains 15 residues. In germline, CDR1 is ENHRY, CDR2 SYGVKD. The CDR3, as DNA: TGTGCCATCAGGGACCCGGGACGGGGGACTGAAAAACTGTTTTTT. It codes for CAIRDPGRGTEKLFF.

This chain uses TRBV5-4 with TRBJ2-7; 12 bases are a match to TRBD2. Trimming cost V 4 bases and J 2 bases; bases outside gene matches: 10. This CDR3 contains 17 residues. Per the germline V gene, CDR1 is SGHNT and CDR2 is YYREEE (reference sequence). The CDR3 sequence: CASSAGLAGTSTYEQYF. The CDR3 DNA follows: TGTGCCAGCAGCGCTGGACTAGCGGGGACCTCAACCTACGAGCAGTACTTC.

The V and J genes are TRBV18 and TRBJ2-2; maybe TRBD1 (6 bases). CDR3 length equals 18 residues. Trimming stripped 1 base from V and 5 bases from J, with 20 bases between. CDR1 is KGHSH and CDR2 is LQKENI in the germline V gene. The CDR3, as DNA: TGTGCCAGCTCACCACTGGGAACAACAGGGATTGGGACCGGGGAGCTGTTTTTT. This codes for CASSPLGTTGIGTGELFF.

The chain has TRBV5-6 and TRBJ2-7, with D unresolved. V was cut by 3 bases and J by 3 bases, with 10 bases left in between. The CDR3 extends over 13 amino acids. Germline values: CDR1 SGHDT, CDR2 YYEEEE. This CDR3 reads CASSWAPDYEQYF. Here the CDR3 DNA reads TGTGCCAGCAGCTGGGCACCCGACTACGAGCAGTACTTC.

V and J are TRBV11-3 and TRBJ1-2; perhaps TRBD1 as D (5 bases). Germline V gene data show CDR1 as SGHNT and CDR2 as YENEEA. This CDR3 has 15 amino acids. The V and J ends lost 4 bases and 7 bases respectively, with 19 bases between them. The CDR3 DNA follows: TGTGCCAGCAGCTACTCTGGGGGGGGGAAGGGTGGCTACACCTTC. This encodes CASSYSGGGKGGYTF.

This clone was detected once. This chain uses TRBV7-9 with TRBJ2-2, with TRBD1 matching over 8 bases. J gave up 5 bases and V 1 base, and 6 bases lay outside the gene matches. CDR3 size: 16 residues. Per the germline V gene, CDR1 is SEHNR and CDR2 is FQNEAQ (reference sequence). CDR3 DNA: TGTGCCAGCAGCTTAGAGGCAGGGGGCATGACCGGGGAGCTGTTTTTT. Translating gives CASSLEAGGMTGELFF. The variable domain in full, with the rest retrieved from reference TRBV7-9 and TRBJ2-2, is DTGVSQNPRHKITKRGQNVTFRCDPISEHNRLYWYRQTLGQGPEFLTYFQNEAQLEKSRLLSDRFSAERPKGSFSTLEIQRTEQGDSAMYLCASSLEAGGMTGELFFGEGSRLTVL.

The CDR3 coding sequence is TGTGCCAGCAGTTACACAGGGGGGAGAGAGACCCAGTACTTC. It codes for CASSYTGGRETQYF. V gene TRBV6-6 combines with J gene TRBJ2-5, with 8 bases that match TRBD1. The V and J ends lost 2 bases and 4 bases, in that order; junction bases with no gene match: 3. The CDR3 covers 14 residues. Germline loops: CDR1 MNHNY, CDR2 SVGAGI (reference sequence).

The CDR3 loop is CASSLGGTDNSPLHF. Here the CDR3 DNA reads TGCGCCAGCAGCTTGGGGGGGACAGATAATTCACCCCTCCACTTT. The chain links TRBV5-1 to TRBJ1-6; 7 nucleotides align to TRBD1. Germline-derived CDR1 and CDR2 are SGHRS and YFSETQ. The trim removed 0 bases at V and 5 bases at J, leaving 2 bases unmatched. The CDR3 contains 15 residues. Full variable domain (remainder filled in from reference TRBV5-1 and TRBJ1-6): KAGVTQTPRYLIKTRGQQVTLSCSPISGHRSVSWYQQTPGQGLQFLFEYFSETQRNKGNFPGRFSGRQFSNSRSEMNVSTLELGDSALYLCASSLGGTDNSPLHFGNGTRLTVT.

V is TRBV4-2 and J is TRBJ1-5; no reliable D call. The CDR3 has 15 amino acids. The germline V gene has CDR1 LGHNA and CDR2 YNFKEQ. V was pared by 0 bases and J by 5 bases, with 11 bases between. CDR3 coding DNA: TGTGCCAGCAGCCAAGAGCGCAGGTCGGATCAGCCCCAGCATTTT. This codes for CASSQERRSDQPQHF.

The rearrangement uses TRBV4-3 and TRBJ2-1, with 9 bases fitting TRBD1. V was pared by 1 base and J by 7 bases, with 8 bases of the junction left unmatched. The CDR3 is made up of 16 amino acids. CDR1 is LGHNA, CDR2 YSLEER, per germline. Here the CDR3 DNA reads TGCGCCAGCAGCCAAGTGGGGACAGGGCTACAGAATGAGCAGTTCTTC. As protein: CASSQVGTGLQNEQFF.

The gene calls are TRBV2 and TRBJ2-2; D uncertain. The CDR3 is 12 amino acids. Trimming shortened V by 4 bases and J by 5 bases, and 5 bases separated the two germline ends. Germline V gene data show CDR1 as SNHLY and CDR2 as FYNNEI. This CDR3 is CASSVSTGELFF. CDR3 DNA: TGTGCCAGCAGTGTTTCGACCGGGGAGCTGTTTTTT.

This chain connects TRBV5-4 to TRBJ2-3; tentative D call: TRBD1 (6 bases). The CDR3 extends over 11 amino acids. V shed 3 bases and J shed 9 bases, with 8 bases lying between them. Germline loops: CDR1 SGHNT, CDR2 YYREEE (reference sequence). The CDR3, as DNA: TGTGCCAGCAGCTCCCAGGGGACGCAGTATTTT. It specifies CASSSQGTQYF. The complete variable domain, with remaining parts taken from reference TRBV5-4 and TRBJ2-3, reads ETGVTQSPTHLIKTRGQQVTLRCSSQSGHNTVSWYQQALGQGPQFIFQYYREEENGRGNFPPRFSGLQFPNYSSELNVNALELDDSALYLCASSSQGTQYFGPGTRLTVL.

The V gene is TRBV5-4, the J gene TRBJ2-5, with a tentative D call TRBD1 (6 bases). CDR1 is SGHNT, CDR2 YYREEE, per germline (reference sequence). This CDR3 region has 13 residues. The V end lost 7 bases, the J end lost 1 base, and 11 bases lay between the germline ends. The CDR3, as DNA: TGTGCCAGCGGGGGCGTTAGCCAAGAGACCCAGTACTTC. It yields the protein CASGGVSQETQYF.

The chain has TRBV18 and TRBJ1-3; 8 bases match TRBD1. Germline V gene data show CDR1 as KGHSH and CDR2 as LQKENI. The V segment lost 3 bases and the J segment 4 bases; nucleotides outside the gene matches: 8. The CDR3 is made up of 16 amino acids. The CDR3 DNA reads TGTGCCAGCTCACCCATTCAGGGGGCAGCAGGAAACACCATATATTTT. Protein sequence: CASSPIQGAAGNTIYF. The variable domain in full, completed from reference TRBV18 and TRBJ1-3, reads NAGVMQNPRHLVRRRGQEARLRCSPMKGHSHVYWYRQLPEEGLKFMVYLQKENIIDESGMPKERFSAEFPKEGPSILRIQQVVRGDSAAYFCASSPIQGAAGNTIYFGEGSWLTVV.

CDR3 sequence: CAWSVTGYEQYF. The CDR3 DNA reads as TGTGCCTGGAGTGTGACGGGGTACGAGCAGTACTTC. The chain carries TRBV30 and TRBJ2-7, with a weak D call TRBD2 (5 bases). Germline-derived CDR1 and CDR2 are GTSNPN and SVGIG (reference sequence). V lost 0 bases and J lost 4, with 7 bases in between. The CDR3 totals 12 residues.

V usage is TRBV12-5 and J usage is TRBJ1-2; the D gene is possibly TRBD1 (6 bases). V was clipped by 6 bases and J by 5 bases, with 19 bases between them. The CDR3 spans 15 residues. Germline V gene data show CDR1 as LGHNT and CDR2 as FRNRAP. CDR3 loop: CASGSDRGIPYGYTF. DNA of the CDR3: TGTGCTAGTGGATCGGACAGAGGGATTCCGTATGGCTACACCTTC.

The rearrangement uses TRBV6-1 and TRBJ2-7; 7 positions match TRBD2. Germline CDR1 is MNHNS and CDR2 is SASEGT. V gave up 2 bases and J gave up 4 bases; unmatched junction bases: 11. CDR3 size: 16 residues. The CDR3: CASSEYLWGGEYEQYF. CDR3 in DNA: TGTGCCAGCAGTGAATATCTTTGGGGGGGAGAGTACGAGCAGTACTTC.

This rearrangement joins TRBV6-1 to TRBJ2-7, with 7 bases matching TRBD2. The ends lost 5 bases at V and 11 bases at J; junction bases unmatched: 15. From germline, CDR1 is MNHNS and CDR2 SASEGT. The CDR3 loop spans 14 amino acids. The CDR3 DNA reads as TGTGCCAGCAGTCCCCCTGGGGGGGGTCCTAGGGAGTACTTC. Protein sequence: CASSPPGGGPREYF.

The chain employs TRBV13 and TRBJ2-7; 7 positions match TRBD1. Trimming took 4 bases from V and 2 from J; bases not matched to a gene: 5. The CDR3 runs 14 residues. Germline values: CDR1 PRHDT, CDR2 FYEKMQ (reference sequence). The CDR3 nucleotides are TGTGCCAGCAGCTCTGACAGGGTTCCCTACGAGCAGTACTTC. Translated, it gives CASSSDRVPYEQYF.